The source of this TCR beta chain is a study of a mutant IDH1 vaccine in newly diagnosed glioma. Overall study: Sex distribution of treated patients was roughly 62% male and roughly 38% female; mean age was around 42 years. Most patients had received both radiotherapy and temozolomide, the prior options being radiotherapy, temozolomide, or both. Study-wide findings and caveats: Pseudoprogression apparently tracked independently of changes in top peripheral T cell clonotypes.

Using immunoSEQ multiplex PCR, the repertoire was profiled, and TCRdb retains in-frame clones only, with some absent. Of tens of thousands of clones listed, about 88% are singletons. From germline, CDR1 is SQVTM and CDR2 ANQGSEA. Trimming left V 3 bases short and J 8 bases short, with 20 bases between. This CDR3 spans 15 amino acids. A word on this clone: What it binds is not known.

The time point here: baseline, week 1 (first vaccination visit). The treatment was: pre-vaccination baseline after standard-of-care therapy. Donor tumors were new WHO grade 3 or 4 IDH1-mutant, ATRX-lost astrocytomas. This sequence was found in a woman between 40 and 55 years old with glioma. The V call is TRBV29-1, the J call TRBJ2-1; TRBD1 or TRBD2 may be the D gene (5 bases each). The source material was PBMCs, sampled from a glioma patient treated with radiotherapy, temozolomide or both. CDR3 sequence (DNA): TGCAGCGTTGATGGTCCCAGGCCCCGGGGCTATGAGCAGTTCTTC. Its translation: CSVDGPRPRGYEQFF.